Listed below are T cell receptor beta chains from one sample, sequenced in a study of blood T cell repertoires in COVID-19. Some clones are missing from TCRdb's copy, which holds only in-frame ones; the method was immunoSEQ multiplex PCR. The sample contains roughly 400,000 clones, about 92% of which appear only once. The sample consisted of PBMCs or T cells enriched from blood (not recorded which). Every receptor here comes from a man younger than 35 who had recovered from COVID-19. Both conserved end residues are part of each CDR3. The D gene is left open where the match is weak. Only some rows state a clone size, as once, few, many or a class for expanded clones.

size	D	V	J	CDR3	DNA
once	TRBD1	TRBV23-1	TRBJ1-1	CASSHPDREKTNTEAFF	TGCGCCAGCAGTCACCCCGACAGGGAGAAGACGAACACTGAAGCTTTCTTT
.	TRBD2	TRBV3-1/TRBV3-2	TRBJ2-3	CASSQGTSGSTDTQYF	TGTGCCAGCAGCCAAGGGACTAGCGGGAGCACAGATACGCAGTATTTT
.	.	TRBV12-3/TRBV12-4	TRBJ1-1	CASSLESGGEAFF	TGTGCCAGCAGTTTAGAATCGGGGGGTGAAGCTTTCTTT
.	TRBD1	TRBV16	TRBJ1-2	CASSQSGGPSQDGYTF	TGTGCCAGCAGCCAGTCAGGGGGCCCCTCCCAGGATGGCTACACCTTC
.	.	TRBV19	TRBJ2-2	CASSMKVLGELFF	TGTGCCAGTAGTATGAAAGTACTCGGGGAGCTGTTTTTT
.	.	TRBV19	TRBJ1-3	CASREFSGNTIYF	TGTGCCAGTCGGGAGTTCTCTGGAAACACCATATATTTT
.	TRBD1	TRBV7-9	TRBJ1-3	CASSLGTGGGGNTIYF	TGTGCCAGCAGCCTAGGGACAGGGGGTGGTGGAAACACCATATATTTT
.	.	TRBV2	TRBJ2-7	CASSVEGNGEQYF	TGTGCCAGCAGTGTGGAGGGGAACGGCGAGCAGTACTTC
.	TRBD1	TRBV28	TRBJ1-4	CASSATGGEEKLFF	TGTGCCAGCAGTGCAACAGGGGGCGAGGAAAAACTGTTTTTT
.	TRBD2	TRBV11-2	TRBJ2-1	CASSPLSGSTNEQFF	TGTGCCAGCAGCCCCCTTAGCGGGAGTACCAATGAGCAGTTCTTC
.	.	TRBV5-6	TRBJ2-5	CASSKAGSPETQYF	TGTGCCAGCAGCAAGGCCGGGAGCCCGGAGACCCAGTACTTC
.	.	TRBV30	TRBJ1-3	CAWSVKDYGNTIYF	TGTGCCTGGAGTGTGAAGGACTACGGGAACACCATATATTTT
once	TRBD1	TRBV19	TRBJ1-2	CASSITGGGYGYTF	TGTGCCAGTAGTATAACAGGGGGTGGTTATGGCTACACCTTC
.	.	TRBV2	TRBJ2-5	CASSALGQDLLGTQYF	TGTGCCAGCAGTGCTCTGGGGCAGGACCTTCTGGGGACCCAGTACTTC
.	TRBD1	TRBV28	TRBJ1-4	CASSWVGQGNEKLFF	TGTGCCAGCAGTTGGGTGGGACAGGGGAATGAAAAACTGTTTTTT
.	.	TRBV5-4	TRBJ1-1	CASSASVRRTEAFF	TGTGCCAGCAGCGCCTCCGTGAGGCGGACTGAAGCTTTCTTT
once	.	TRBV28	TRBJ2-5	CASSSGLGETQYF	TGTGCCAGCAGTTCCGGACTTGGAGAGACCCAGTACTTC
.	.	TRBV6-5	TRBJ1-6	CASRRLGDSPLHF	TGTGCCAGCAGGCGGCTAGGCGATTCACCCCTCCACTTT